The clone carrying this T cell receptor beta chain is a singleton in its sample. The record originates from a study of cytomegalovirus exposure and HLA in healthy donors. Across the whole study: The 90 to 150 validation repertoires were produced on the same platform as the 550 to 750 repertoires of the first cohort. This was reported in a later analysis.

Measured with immunoSEQ multiplex PCR; TCRdb has only the in-frame clones, and not every one. The sample yields 110,000 or so clones, about nine tenths seen once. This TCR came from a man between 18 and 29 years old in good health and CMV-seronegative. The sample was PBMCs.

The CDR3 DNA sequence: TGTGCCAGTAGTGCACAGGGGATTAGATCCTACGAGCAGTACTTC. Residues: CASSAQGIRSYEQYF. The rearrangement links TRBV19 to TRBJ2-7; TRBD1 aligns across 7 bases. The V and J ends lost 5 bases and 1 base, in that order; junction bases with no gene match: 8. This CDR3 is built from 15 residues. CDR1 and CDR2 from the germline V gene are LNHDA and SQIVND (reference sequence). The full variable domain, completed using reference TRBV19 and TRBJ2-7, is DGGITQSPKYLFRKEGQNVTLSCEQNLNHDAMYWYRQDPGQGLRLIYYSQIVNDFQKGDIAEGYSVSREKKESFPLTVTSAQKNPTAFYLCASSAQGIRSYEQYFGPGTRLTVT.